This TCR beta chain was found in a study of Ad26.COV2.S vaccination and SARS-CoV-2 variants. The V and J ends lost 2 bases and 8 bases respectively, with 18 bases between them. The CDR3 has 16 residues. Germline V gene lookup returns CDR1 LNHDA and CDR2 SQIVND (reference sequence). Repertoires were generated with immunoSEQ multiplex PCR, while TCRdb's copy carries only in-frame clones and drops some. The sample consists of about 320,000 clones, about 86% of them appearing once. Treatment described: around 19 received Ad26.COV2.S at low or high dose, single or two shots; a few received placebo; per-sample allocation not given. Sampling was done on day 63 after the first vaccine or placebo injection.

The genes are TRBV19 and TRBJ1-4; D is possibly TRBD1 (6 bases). This specimen consisted of peripheral blood, obtained in a trial of Ad26.COV2.S vaccine versus placebo. The TCR comes from a person aged 18 to 65 who received the Ad26.COV2.S COVID-19 vaccine or a placebo. For the CDR3, the DNA is TGTGCCAGTAGTATACCTCGGGGGGCCGGACGGGAAAAACTGTTTTTT. It encodes CASSIPRGAGREKLFF.